This is a list of T cell receptor beta chains from one sample in a study of metastatic and nonmetastatic thyroid tumors. TCRdb reprocessed the PCR reads via MiXCR. The sample has roughly 9,700 clones, about 28% seen once. Material for sequencing was tumor tissue. The receptors were gathered from a female donor with papillary thyroid cancer or a benign thyroid nodule (not recorded which). Some clones in this sample may be carry-over from other donors' samples. Each CDR3 is given with its conserved first and last residue. D genes are given only for firm matches. The size of a clone is reported for some rows only, either as once, few or many, or as a class for expanded clones.

clone size	V gene	D gene	J gene	CDR3 DNA	CDR3 protein
NA	TRBV11-1	NA	TRBJ1-1	TGTGCCAGCAGCTACGAGATGGGGGGTTCACCCGTGAACACTGAAGCTTTCTTT	CASSYEMGGSPVNTEAFF
medium-sized	TRBV27	TRBD2	TRBJ2-2	TGTGCCAGCAGGGGACTAGCGGGAGCCCCCGGGGAGCTGTTTTTT	CASRGLAGAPGELFF
NA	TRBV20-1	NA	TRBJ2-1	TGCAGTGCTTTGGGGCTAGCCGGTAATGAGCAGTTCTTC	CSALGLAGNEQFF
NA	TRBV28	NA	TRBJ2-7	TGTGCCAGCAGTTTCGACCACTACGAGCAGTACTTC	CASSFDHYEQYF
NA	TRBV5-8	NA	TRBJ2-7	TGTGCCAGCAGCTATCTTTCCGGGACGGCCTACGAGCAGTACTTC	CASSYLSGTAYEQYF
medium-sized	TRBV19	TRBD2	TRBJ2-7	TGTGCCAGTAGTTCAGCGGGAGGGCCTGGCGAGCAGTACTTC	CASSSAGGPGEQYF
medium-sized	TRBV6-1	NA	TRBJ2-2	TGTGCCAGCAGTATCGCCTTCACCGGGGAGCTGTTTTTT	CASSIAFTGELFF
NA	TRBV2	NA	TRBJ2-3	TGTGCCAGCAGAGCCCCCCTGGCGGGCTGGGGGTTTGATACGCAGTATTTT	CASRAPLAGWGFDTQYF
many	TRBV20-1	NA	TRBJ2-3	TGCAGTGCCTTAGGTCCCCCTTTAGGGACAGATACGCAGTATTTT	CSALGPPLGTDTQYF
medium-sized	TRBV24-1	NA	TRBJ2-5	TGTGCCACCGGGACCAGTCGTACCAAAGAGACCCAGTACTTC	CATGTSRTKETQYF
NA	TRBV19	NA	TRBJ2-2	TGTGCCAGTAGTACCTTTATCTCCCTCCGGATCGTGGAGCTGTTTTTT	CASSTFISLRIVELFF
NA	TRBV20-1	NA	TRBJ2-1	TGCAGTGCTAGAGATGTAAAGGTCAATGAGCAGTTCTTC	CSARDVKVNEQFF
medium-sized	TRBV28	NA	TRBJ2-2	TGTGCCAGCAGTCTAGCGTGGAGATGGACCGGGGAGCTGTTTTTT	CASSLAWRWTGELFF
large	TRBV28	NA	TRBJ2-7	TGTGCCAGCAGTTACCGGGACCGGGAGCAGTACTTC	CASSYRDREQYF
NA	TRBV11-1	TRBD1	TRBJ1-2	TGTGCCAGCAGCTTTGGGTCCGGGACAGCGATGTTCCATTGCTACACCTTC	CASSFGSGTAMFHCYTF
NA	TRBV10-3	NA	TRBJ2-1	TGTGCCGTCAGTGACTCCGGGACGGCAAACAATGAGCAGTTCTTC	CAVSDSGTANNEQFF
NA	TRBV28	TRBD1	TRBJ2-7	TGTGCCAGCAGTTTAAGACAGGGGACCTACGAGCAGTACTTC	CASSLRQGTYEQYF
NA	TRBV11-1	NA	TRBJ2-2	TGTGCCAGCAGCTTAGAGGCGTGTGGTCCTACCGGGGAGCTGTTTTTT	CASSLEACGPTGELFF
NA	TRBV6-4	NA	TRBJ2-3	TGTGCCAGCAGTGACGGGGGAGGCTCCACAGATACGCATTATTTT	CASSDGGGSTDTHYF
NA	TRBV11-3	NA	TRBJ2-7	TGTGCCAGCAGCTTAGGCGGATCAACTTCCGAGCAGTACTTC	CASSLGGSTSEQYF
few	TRBV6-1	NA	TRBJ2-7	TGTGCCAGCAGTGTCGGGAGCAGGGAAGAGCAGTACTTC	CASSVGSREEQYF
NA	TRBV5-1	TRBD1	TRBJ2-7	TGCGCCAGCAGCTTGGAATTACAGGGGGCTTCCTACGAGCAGTACTTC	CASSLELQGASYEQYF
NA	TRBV6-1	NA	TRBJ2-7	TGTGCCAGCAGTCCCTACCACTACGAGCAGTACTTC	CASSPYHYEQYF
NA	TRBV28	NA	TRBJ2-7	TGTGCCAGCAGTTTGTCCAGGTCCTACGAGCAGTACTTC	CASSLSRSYEQYF
few	TRBV20-1	NA	TRBJ2-2	TGCAGTGCCCGACGGGGCGGTGGGAGTGACACCGGGGAGCTGTTTTTT	CSARRGGGSDTGELFF
few	TRBV28	TRBD2	TRBJ2-1	TGTGCCAGCAGGCACCTAGCGGGAGATTTCAATGAGCAGTTCTTC	CASRHLAGDFNEQFF
many	TRBV9	NA	TRBJ2-5	TGTGCCAGCAGCGTAGGGAGGACTCCACAAGAGACCCAGTACTTC	CASSVGRTPQETQYF
few	TRBV6-1	NA	TRBJ2-7	TGTGCCAGCAGTAAGATGCCGGGAGATCTAACACCAAAGTTGGAGCAGTACTTC	CASSKMPGDLTPKLEQYF
many	TRBV7-9	NA	TRBJ2-7	TGTGCCAGCAGCTTAGCGGGAGGCTCCTACGAGCAGTACTTC	CASSLAGGSYEQYF
many	TRBV20-1	NA	TRBJ2-7	TGCAGTGCTAGAAGTAGCTACGAGCAGTACTTC	CSARSSYEQYF
NA	TRBV4-2	TRBD2	TRBJ2-1	TGTGCCAGCAGCCAAGGGGGACTAGCGGGAGTCAATGAGCAGTTCTTC	CASSQGGLAGVNEQFF
NA	TRBV3-1	TRBD1	TRBJ1-2	TGCGCCAGCAGCCAGTTTACCCGGACAGGGGATGGCTACACCTTC	CASSQFTRTGDGYTF
many	TRBV11-2	NA	TRBJ2-3	TGTGCCAGCAGCTTAGATCGAGGGAGTGGAAATACGCAGTATTTT	CASSLDRGSGNTQYF